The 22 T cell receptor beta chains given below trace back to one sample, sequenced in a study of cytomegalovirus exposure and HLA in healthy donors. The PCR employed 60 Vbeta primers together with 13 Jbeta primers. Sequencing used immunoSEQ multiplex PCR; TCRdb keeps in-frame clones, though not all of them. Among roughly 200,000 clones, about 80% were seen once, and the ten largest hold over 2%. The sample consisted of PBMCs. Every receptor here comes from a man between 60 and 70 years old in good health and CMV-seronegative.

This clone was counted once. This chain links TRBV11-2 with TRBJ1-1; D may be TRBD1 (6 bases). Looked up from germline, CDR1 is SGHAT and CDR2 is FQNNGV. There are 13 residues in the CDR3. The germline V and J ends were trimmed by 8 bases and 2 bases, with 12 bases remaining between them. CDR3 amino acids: CASERTANTEAFF. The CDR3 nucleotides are TGTGCCAGCGAGAGGACAGCCAACACTGAAGCTTTCTTT.

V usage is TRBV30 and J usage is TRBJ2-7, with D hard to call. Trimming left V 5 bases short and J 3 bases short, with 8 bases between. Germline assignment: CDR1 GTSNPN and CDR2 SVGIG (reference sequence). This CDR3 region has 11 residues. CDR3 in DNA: TGTGCCTGGGCTACGAGCTACGAGCAGTACTTC. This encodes CAWATSYEQYF. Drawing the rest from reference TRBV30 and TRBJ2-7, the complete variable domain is SQTIHQWPATLVQPVGSPLSLECTVEGTSNPNLYWYRQAAGRGLQLLFYSVGIGQISSEVPQNLSASRPQDRQFILSSKKLLLSDSGFYLCAWATSYEQYFGPGTRLTVT.

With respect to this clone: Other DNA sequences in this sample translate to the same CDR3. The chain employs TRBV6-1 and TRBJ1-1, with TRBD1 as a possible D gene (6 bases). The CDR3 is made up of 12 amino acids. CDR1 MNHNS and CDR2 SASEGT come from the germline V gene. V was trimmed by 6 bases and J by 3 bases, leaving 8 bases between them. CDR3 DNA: TGTGCCAGCAGAGACAGGTACACTGAAGCTTTCTTT. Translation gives CASRDRYTEAFF.

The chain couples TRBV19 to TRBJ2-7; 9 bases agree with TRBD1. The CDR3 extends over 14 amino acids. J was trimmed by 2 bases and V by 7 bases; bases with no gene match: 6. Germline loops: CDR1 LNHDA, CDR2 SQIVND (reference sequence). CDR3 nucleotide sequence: TGTGCCAGTACCAAGACAGGGGGTACCTACGAGCAGTACTTC. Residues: CASTKTGGTYEQYF. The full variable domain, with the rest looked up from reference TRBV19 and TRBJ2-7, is DGGITQSPKYLFRKEGQNVTLSCEQNLNHDAMYWYRQDPGQGLRLIYYSQIVNDFQKGDIAEGYSVSREKKESFPLTVTSAQKNPTAFYLCASTKTGGTYEQYFGPGTRLTVT.

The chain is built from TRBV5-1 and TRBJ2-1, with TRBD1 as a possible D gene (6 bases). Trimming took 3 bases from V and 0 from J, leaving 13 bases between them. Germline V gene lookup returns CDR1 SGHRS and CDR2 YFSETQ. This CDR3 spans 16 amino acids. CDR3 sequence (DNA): TGCGCCAGCAGCTCGAGACAGGACAGCTCCTACAATGAGCAGTTCTTC. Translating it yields CASSSRQDSSYNEQFF. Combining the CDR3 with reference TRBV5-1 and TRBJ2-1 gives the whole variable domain KAGVTQTPRYLIKTRGQQVTLSCSPISGHRSVSWYQQTPGQGLQFLFEYFSETQRNKGNFPGRFSGRQFSNSRSEMNVSTLELGDSALYLCASSSRQDSSYNEQFFGPGTRLTVL.

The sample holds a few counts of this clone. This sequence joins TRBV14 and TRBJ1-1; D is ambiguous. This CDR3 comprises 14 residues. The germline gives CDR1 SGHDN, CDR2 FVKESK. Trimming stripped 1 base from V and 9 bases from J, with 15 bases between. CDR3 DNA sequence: TGTGCCAGCAGCCAAGTATTCGGACTTTCAAAAGCTTTCTTT. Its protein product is CASSQVFGLSKAFF.

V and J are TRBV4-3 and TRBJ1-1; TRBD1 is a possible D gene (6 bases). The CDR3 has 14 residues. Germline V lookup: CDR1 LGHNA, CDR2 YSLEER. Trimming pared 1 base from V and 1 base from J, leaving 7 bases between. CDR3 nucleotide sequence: TGCGCCAGCAGCCAAGCGGACAGGAACACTGAAGCTTTCTTT. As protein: CASSQADRNTEAFF.

CDR3 region: CASGSGGYTDTQYF. The CDR3 region has the DNA TGTGCCAGCGGTAGCGGGGGGTACACAGATACGCAGTATTTT. The chain carries TRBV6-1 and TRBJ2-3; the match to TRBD2 covers 10 bases. V lost 8 bases to trimming and J lost 2 bases; unmatched junction nucleotides: 4. The CDR3 has 14 amino acids. Germline loops: CDR1 MNHNS, CDR2 SASEGT.

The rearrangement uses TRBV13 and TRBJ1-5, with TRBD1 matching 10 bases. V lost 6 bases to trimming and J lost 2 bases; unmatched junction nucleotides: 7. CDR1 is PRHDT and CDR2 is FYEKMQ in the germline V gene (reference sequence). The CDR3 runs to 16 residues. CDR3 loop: CASSLSGTGGNQPQHF. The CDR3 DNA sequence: TGTGCCAGCAGTTTATCCGGGACAGGGGGCAATCAGCCCCAGCATTTT.

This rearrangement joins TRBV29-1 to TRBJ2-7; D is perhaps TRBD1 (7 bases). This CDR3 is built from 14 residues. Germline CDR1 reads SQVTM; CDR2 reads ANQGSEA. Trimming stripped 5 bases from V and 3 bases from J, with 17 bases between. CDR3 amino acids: CSVSQTGRIYEQYF. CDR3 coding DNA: TGCAGCGTTTCTCAGACAGGGAGGATCTACGAGCAGTACTTC.

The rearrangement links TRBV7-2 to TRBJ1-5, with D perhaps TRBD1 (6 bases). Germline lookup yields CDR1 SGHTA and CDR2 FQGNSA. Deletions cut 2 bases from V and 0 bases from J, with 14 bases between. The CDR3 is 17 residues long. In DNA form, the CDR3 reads TGTGCCAGCAGCTTAAGCGTCCAGGGGCTTAGCAATCAGCCCCAGCATTTT. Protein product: CASSLSVQGLSNQPQHF.

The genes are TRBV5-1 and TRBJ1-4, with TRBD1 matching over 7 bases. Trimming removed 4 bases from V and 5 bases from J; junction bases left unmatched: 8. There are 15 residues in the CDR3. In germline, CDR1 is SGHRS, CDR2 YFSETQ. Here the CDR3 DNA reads TGCGCCAGCAGCGTACAGGGGCTGGGGAATGAAAAACTGTTTTTT. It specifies CASSVQGLGNEKLFF.

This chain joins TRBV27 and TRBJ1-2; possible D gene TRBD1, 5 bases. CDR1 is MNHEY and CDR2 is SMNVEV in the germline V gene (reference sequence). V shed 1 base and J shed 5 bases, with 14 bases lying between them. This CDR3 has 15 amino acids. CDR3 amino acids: CASSLWAGLEYGYTF. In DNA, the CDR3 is TGTGCCAGCAGTTTATGGGCAGGGTTGGAATATGGCTACACCTTC.

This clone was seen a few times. This chain's CDR3 is CASSEGQRKGRNTEAFF. In DNA form, the CDR3 reads TGTGCCAGCAGTGAAGGGCAGCGTAAAGGTAGGAACACTGAAGCTTTCTTT. The rearrangement uses TRBV2 and TRBJ1-1; D not certain. The CDR3 consists of 17 residues. Germline-derived CDR1 and CDR2 are SNHLY and FYNNEI. Between the trimmed V and J ends, which lost 1 base and 1 base, there was a span of 16 bases.

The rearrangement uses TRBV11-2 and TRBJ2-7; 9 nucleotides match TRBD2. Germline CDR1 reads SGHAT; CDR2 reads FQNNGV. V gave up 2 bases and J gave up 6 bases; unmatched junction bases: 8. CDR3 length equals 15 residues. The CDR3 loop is CASSLTKAGGREQYF. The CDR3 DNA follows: TGTGCCAGCAGCTTAACTAAAGCGGGGGGACGCGAGCAGTACTTC. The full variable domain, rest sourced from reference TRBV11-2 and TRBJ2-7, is EAGVAQSPRYKIIEKRQSVAFWCNPISGHATLYWYQQILGQGPKLLIQFQNNGVVDDSQLPKDRFSAERLKGVDSTLKIQPAKLEDSAVYLCASSLTKAGGREQYFGPGTRLTVT.

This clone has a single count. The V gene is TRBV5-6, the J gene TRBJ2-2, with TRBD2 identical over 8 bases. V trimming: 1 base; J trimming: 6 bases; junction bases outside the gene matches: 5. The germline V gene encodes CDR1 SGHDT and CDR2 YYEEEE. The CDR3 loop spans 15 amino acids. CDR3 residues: CASSLPGGAAGELFF. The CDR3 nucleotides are TGTGCCAGCAGCTTGCCGGGGGGGGCGGCCGGGGAGCTGTTTTTT.

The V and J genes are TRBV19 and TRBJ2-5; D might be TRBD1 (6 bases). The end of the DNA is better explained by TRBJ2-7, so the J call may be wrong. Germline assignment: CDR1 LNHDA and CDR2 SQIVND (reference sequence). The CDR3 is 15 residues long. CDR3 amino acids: CASSIAGTPPYEQYF. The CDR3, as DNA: TGTGCCAGTAGCATCGCCGGGACACCGCCCTACGAGCAGTACTTC.

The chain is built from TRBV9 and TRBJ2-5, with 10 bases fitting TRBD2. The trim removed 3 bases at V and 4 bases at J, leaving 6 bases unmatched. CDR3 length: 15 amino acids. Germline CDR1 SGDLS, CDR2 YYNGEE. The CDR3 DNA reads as TGTGCCAGCAGCGATAGCGGGAGGTTGGGAGAGACCCAGTACTTC. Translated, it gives CASSDSGRLGETQYF.

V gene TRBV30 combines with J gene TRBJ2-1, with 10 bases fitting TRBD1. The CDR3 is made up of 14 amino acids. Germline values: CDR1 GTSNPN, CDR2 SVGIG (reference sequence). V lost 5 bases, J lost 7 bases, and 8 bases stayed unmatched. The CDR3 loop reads CAWSRTGGWNEQFF. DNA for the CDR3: TGTGCCTGGTCAAGGACAGGGGGATGGAATGAGCAGTTCTTC.

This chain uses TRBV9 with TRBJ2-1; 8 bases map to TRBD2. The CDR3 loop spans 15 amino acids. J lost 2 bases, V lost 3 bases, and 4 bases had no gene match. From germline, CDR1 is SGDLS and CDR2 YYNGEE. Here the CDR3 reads CASSDERGPYNEQFF. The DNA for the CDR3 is TGTGCCAGCAGCGACGAGCGGGGGCCCTACAATGAGCAGTTCTTC.

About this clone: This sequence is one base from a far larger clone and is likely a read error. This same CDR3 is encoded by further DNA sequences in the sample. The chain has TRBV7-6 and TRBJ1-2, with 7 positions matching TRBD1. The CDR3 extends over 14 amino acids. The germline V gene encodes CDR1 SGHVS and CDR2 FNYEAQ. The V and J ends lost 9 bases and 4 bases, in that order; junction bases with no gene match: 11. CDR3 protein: CASSAIDRVYGYTF. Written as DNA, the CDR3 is TGTGCCAGTAGCGCGATCGACAGGGTCTATGGCTACACCTTC.

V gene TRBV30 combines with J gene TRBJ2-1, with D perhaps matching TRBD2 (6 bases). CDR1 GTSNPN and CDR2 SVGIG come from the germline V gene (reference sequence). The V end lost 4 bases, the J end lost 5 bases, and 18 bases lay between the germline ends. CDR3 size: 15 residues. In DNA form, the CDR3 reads TGTGCCTGGACGCGCGTCGGGGCGGGAAACAATGAGCAGTTCTTC. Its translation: CAWTRVGAGNNEQFF. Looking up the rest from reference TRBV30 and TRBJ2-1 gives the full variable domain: SQTIHQWPATLVQPVGSPLSLECTVEGTSNPNLYWYRQAAGRGLQLLFYSVGIGQISSEVPQNLSASRPQDRQFILSSKKLLLSDSGFYLCAWTRVGAGNNEQFFGPGTRLTVL.